In its sample, the clone carrying this T cell receptor (beta chain) was seen many times. As yet, its antigen is unknown. Unique molecular identifiers were incorporated during preparation of the TCRbeta library. TCRdb re-called the PCR reads through MiXCR, storing one row per CDR3 protein. Among 200,000 to 250,000 distinct CDR3 sequences listed, about a tenth were seen once. Germline loops: CDR1 MDHEN, CDR2 SYDVKM. CDR3 length: 16 amino acids. Trimming took off 4 bases at V and 7 bases at J, with 19 bases between the two ends. This sample is drawn from a study of T-cell reconstitution after alpha-beta-depleted transplantation in children. Findings and caveats of the study: The main origin of T-cell counts and diversity one year after transplant was newly produced T cells. Surviving recipient T cells and intrathymic progenitors accounted for some patients' high TCRbeta diversity at day 60. At around two months after transplant, the alpha-beta T cells were reportedly derived from several hundred expanded clones that came from non-depleted graft cells.

V gene TRBV28 combines with J gene TRBJ2-2, with D perhaps matching TRBD1 or TRBD2 (5 bases each). The sequencing here drew on PBMCs, taken before TCRalphabeta/CD19-depleted stem cell transplant. The clonotype comes from a child younger than two with acute myeloid leukemia, due to receive a stem cell transplant. The CDR3 loop reads CASSSRGPGRDGELFF. Here the CDR3 DNA reads TGTGCCAGCAGTTCCCGAGGGCCAGGGAGAGACGGGGAGCTGTTTTTT.